The next 16 T cell receptor beta chains were all read from a single sample in a study of cytomegalovirus exposure and HLA in healthy donors. Method: immunoSEQ multiplex PCR; TCRdb's copy keeps in-frame clones and lacks some. The data contain 100,000 to 150,000 clones, 94% of them singletons. The sample was PBMCs. Receptor source: a woman aged 18-29 years in good health and CMV-seronegative.

The chain employs TRBV19 and TRBJ2-1, with TRBD2 identical over 9 bases. Germline CDR1 is LNHDA and CDR2 is SQIVND (reference sequence). Trimming cost V 1 base and J 6 bases; bases outside gene matches: 1. CDR3 size: 14 residues. The CDR3 protein is CASSIGGGGNEQFF. For the CDR3, the DNA is TGTGCCAGTAGTATAGGCGGGGGGGGCAATGAGCAGTTCTTC.

V gene TRBV9 combines with J gene TRBJ2-3, with 9 nucleotides matching TRBD2. J was trimmed by 2 bases and V by 6 bases; bases with no gene match: 7. CDR1 is SGDLS and CDR2 is YYNGEE in the germline V gene. The CDR3 length is 15 residues. CDR3 residues: CASNLAGVDTDTQYF. DNA of the CDR3: TGTGCCAGCAACTTAGCGGGGGTCGACACAGATACGCAGTATTTT.

The genes are TRBV7-9 and TRBJ1-4; D might be TRBD1 (6 bases). CDR3 length: 15 residues. The germline V gene has CDR1 SEHNR and CDR2 FQNEAQ (reference sequence). The ends were cut back, 1 base at V and 8 bases at J, with 14 bases in the middle. CDR3 in amino acids: CASSLVFRGAEKLFF. For the CDR3, the DNA is TGTGCCAGCAGCTTAGTCTTCAGGGGTGCCGAAAAACTGTTTTTT.

The chain has TRBV19 and TRBJ1-2; D not resolved. Trimming removed 8 bases from V and 6 bases from J, with 10 bases in between. The length of the CDR3 is 11 residues. Germline lookup yields CDR1 LNHDA and CDR2 SQIVND (reference sequence). The CDR3 DNA reads as TGTGCCAGTGGACTAGTTGATGGCTACACCTTC. Protein sequence: CASGLVDGYTF.

The J gene is TRBJ1-3, the V gene TRBV27; the D is unclear. CDR1 is MNHEY and CDR2 is SMNVEV in the germline V gene (reference sequence). The CDR3 has 14 residues. The V and J ends lost 5 bases and 0 bases respectively, with 8 bases between them. CDR3 nucleotides: TGTGCCAGCAGTCCGACGGGCTCTGGAAACACCATATATTTT. Amino acid sequence: CASSPTGSGNTIYF.

This rearrangement joins TRBV10-3 to TRBJ1-2; TRBD1 is a possible D gene (6 bases). The CDR3 is 13 residues long. Germline V lookup: CDR1 ENHRY, CDR2 SYGVKD. Trimming took off 6 bases at V and 6 bases at J, with 14 bases between the two ends. CDR3 nucleotides: TGTGCCATCAGCCATACAGGGAACGATGGCTACACCTTC. Protein product: CAISHTGNDGYTF.

Only one count was recorded for this clone. The rearrangement joins TRBV30 to TRBJ2-3; 8 nucleotides match TRBD2. This CDR3 has 16 residues. The V gene end was trimmed by 1 base and the J gene end by 0 bases; junction bases not matched to a gene: 6. Germline CDR1 is GTSNPN and CDR2 is SVGIG (reference sequence). The CDR3 bases are TGTGCCTGGAGTGGACCCGGGGGGGCCAGCACAGATACGCAGTATTTT. Protein product: CAWSGPGGASTDTQYF.

V is TRBV5-5 and J is TRBJ1-2; the D is unclear. Trimming shortened V by 1 base and J by 0 bases, and 7 bases separated the two germline ends. The V gene's germline CDR1 is SGHKS and CDR2 YYEKEE (reference sequence). The CDR3 spans 14 residues. CDR3 DNA: TGTGCCAGCAGCTTGTGGGCAGCTAACTATGGCTACACCTTC. Amino acids: CASSLWAANYGYTF.

This chain links TRBV5-4 with TRBJ2-5, with TRBD2 matching 11 bases. The CDR3 is made up of 18 amino acids. In germline, CDR1 is SGHNT, CDR2 YYREEE (reference sequence). V was pared by 0 bases and J by 5 bases, with 12 bases of the junction left unmatched. The CDR3 DNA follows: TGTGCCAGCAGCTTGGGCGAAACAGGGACTAGCGGATGGGAGACCCAGTACTTC. It yields the protein CASSLGETGTSGWETQYF.

The CDR3 DNA reads TGTGCCACCAGCAGAGATCTCGAAAGCCGAATCAACACCGGGGAGCTGTTTTTT. Protein product: CATSRDLESRINTGELFF. This chain uses TRBV15 with TRBJ2-2; D not certain. V lost 0 bases and J lost 2, with 16 bases in between. Germline assignment: CDR1 LNHNV and CDR2 YYDKDF (reference sequence). This CDR3 is built from 18 residues.

The chain employs TRBV5-6 and TRBJ2-3, with 9 bases identical to TRBD2. Germline trimming cut 3 bases from V and 2 bases from J; bases unmatched to any gene: 7. The germline CDR1 and CDR2 sequences are SGHDT and YYEEEE. CDR3 size: 16 residues. CDR3 in DNA: TGTGCCAGCAGCTCCCCTTTAGCGGGGGTCACAGATACGCAGTATTTT. Translated, it gives CASSSPLAGVTDTQYF.

This chain connects TRBV5-4 to TRBJ2-1, with TRBD1 as a possible D gene (6 bases). The CDR3 has 13 residues. Trimming stripped 3 bases from V and 4 bases from J, with 8 bases between. Germline V CDR1 and CDR2: SGHNT, YYREEE (reference sequence). The CDR3 loop is CASSSGQYNEQFF. CDR3 DNA: TGTGCCAGCAGCTCCGGACAGTACAATGAGCAGTTCTTC.

The V call is TRBV30, the J call TRBJ2-5, with TRBD1 matching 9 bases. The CDR3 has 14 amino acids. CDR1 GTSNPN and CDR2 SVGIG come from the germline V gene (reference sequence). With 2 bases clipped from V and 5 bases from J, the junction kept 6 bases outside the gene matches. The CDR3 sequence: CAWSSGQGVETQYF. DNA for the CDR3: TGTGCCTGGAGTTCGGGACAGGGCGTTGAGACCCAGTACTTC.

The gene calls are TRBV30 and TRBJ2-3; 10 nucleotides match TRBD2. Losses at the gene ends were 6 bases for V and 1 base for J; bases not matched to a gene: 1. The V gene's germline CDR1 is GTSNPN and CDR2 SVGIG (reference sequence). The CDR3 length is 13 residues. The CDR3 loop reads CACGLAGTDTQYF. In nucleotides, the CDR3 is TGTGCCTGCGGACTAGCGGGCACAGATACGCAGTATTTT. The whole variable domain, remainder taken from reference TRBV30 and TRBJ2-3, is SQTIHQWPATLVQPVGSPLSLECTVEGTSNPNLYWYRQAAGRGLQLLFYSVGIGQISSEVPQNLSASRPQDRQFILSSKKLLLSDSGFYLCACGLAGTDTQYFGPGTRLTVL.

V gene TRBV11-2 combines with J gene TRBJ2-1; the match to TRBD2 covers 12 bases. The CDR3 runs 16 residues. V shed 8 bases and J 6 bases; nucleotides not matched to a gene: 11. Germline V gene lookup returns CDR1 SGHAT and CDR2 FQNNGV. CDR3 residues: CASGGFLAGGPNEQFF. In DNA form, the CDR3 reads TGTGCCAGCGGGGGGTTCCTAGCGGGAGGGCCCAATGAGCAGTTCTTC.

This chain links TRBV9 with TRBJ2-7, with TRBD1 as a possible D gene (6 bases). V lost 0 bases and J lost 1, with 8 bases in between. Germline loops: CDR1 SGDLS, CDR2 YYNGEE. The CDR3 is made up of 14 amino acids. The CDR3 loop reads CASSVGTASYEQYF. The CDR3 DNA follows: TGTGCCAGCAGCGTAGGGACAGCATCCTACGAGCAGTACTTC.